These 14 T cell receptor beta chains originate from one sample sequenced in a study of shared T cell receptors in the human thymus. Using immunoSEQ multiplex PCR, the repertoire was profiled, and TCRdb retains in-frame clones only, with some absent. The data contain about 660,000 clones, more than 75% of them singletons. These sequences were also reported in another study, on human thymus T cells.

The sequencing sample was made of thymocytes. Receptors originate from a boy younger than two with a congenital heart defect.

This sequence joins TRBV2 and TRBJ1-1; 8 nucleotides agree with TRBD1. The V gene's germline CDR1 is SNHLY and CDR2 FYNNEI. After removal of 6 bases from V and 1 base from J, the junction contained 4 bases not matched to a gene. The CDR3 length is 14 residues. The CDR3 loop reads CASRTGQGNTEAFF. CDR3 in DNA: TGTGCCAGCAGGACTGGACAGGGGAACACTGAAGCTTTCTTT.

The chain has TRBV7-2 and TRBJ1-2; possible D gene TRBD1, 5 bases. Germline CDR1 reads SGHTA; CDR2 reads FQGNSA. The CDR3 consists of 13 residues. V lost 2 bases to trimming and J lost 3 bases, with 7 bases between them. The CDR3 DNA sequence: TGTGCCAGCAGCTTAATCAGGGACTATGGCTACACCTTC. It translates to CASSLIRDYGYTF.

This chain uses TRBV5-6 with TRBJ2-3; D is ambiguous. Trimming removed 0 bases at V and 5 bases at J, with 7 bases between. The CDR3 extends over 13 amino acids. From germline, CDR1 is SGHDT and CDR2 YYEEEE. For the CDR3, the DNA is TGTGCCAGCAGCTTGGTTGAGGAAGATACGCAGTATTTT. Residues: CASSLVEEDTQYF.

The V and J genes are TRBV6-1 and TRBJ2-2; TRBD1 matches 7 bases. Germline lookup yields CDR1 MNHNS and CDR2 SASEGT. This CDR3 is 17 amino acids long. Losses at the gene ends were 3 bases for V and 0 bases for J; bases not matched to a gene: 7. The CDR3, as DNA: TGTGCCAGCAGTGAGGAAAGGGACAGCCCGAACACCGGGGAGCTGTTTTTT. Protein: CASSEERDSPNTGELFF.

This clone showed up just once. The rearrangement links TRBV7-6 to TRBJ2-1; 10 nucleotides agree with TRBD2. V was pared by 5 bases and J by 2 bases, with 6 bases of the junction left unmatched. The CDR3 sequence is 16 residues long. Germline CDR1 reads SGHVS; CDR2 reads FNYEAQ. CDR3 loop: CASSPTSGRAYNEQFF. DNA for the CDR3: TGTGCCAGCAGCCCGACAAGCGGGAGGGCCTACAATGAGCAGTTCTTC.

The chain is built from TRBV6-1 and TRBJ2-7, with 11 bases matching TRBD2. The germline gives CDR1 MNHNS, CDR2 SASEGT. CDR3 length: 15 residues. The trim removed 5 bases at V and 3 bases at J, leaving 6 bases unmatched. In DNA, the CDR3 is TGTGCCAGCAGTCGCCGACTAGCGGGACACTACGAGCAGTACTTC. It is translated as CASSRRLAGHYEQYF.

For the CDR3, the DNA is TGTGCCAGCAGTTTATACAGAGTTAGCTCCTATAATTCACCCCTCCACTTT. Residues: CASSLYRVSSYNSPLHF. J is TRBJ1-6 and V is TRBV28, with D unresolved. The CDR3 totals 17 residues. Germline CDR1 reads MDHEN; CDR2 reads SYDVKM. With 1 base removed from V and 0 bases from J, the gap between germline ends came to 10 bases.

The V and J genes are TRBV10-1 and TRBJ2-1; possible D gene TRBD2, 7 bases. Germline loops: CDR1 WNHNN, CDR2 SYGVQD (reference sequence). Trimming stripped 3 bases from V and 2 bases from J, with 14 bases between. The CDR3 is made up of 16 amino acids. The CDR3 protein is CASSDRIGGPYNEQFF. CDR3 DNA sequence: TGCGCCAGCAGTGATCGGATCGGGGGGCCCTACAATGAGCAGTTCTTC.

This chain connects TRBV5-4 to TRBJ1-2; 9 nucleotides line up with TRBD1. The length of the CDR3 is 14 residues. Germline CDR1 reads SGHNT; CDR2 reads YYREEE (reference sequence). The ends lost 5 bases at V and 3 bases at J; junction bases unmatched: 5. The CDR3 sequence: CASRRQGEDYGYTF. The CDR3 DNA follows: TGTGCCAGCAGAAGACAGGGGGAGGACTATGGCTACACCTTC.

The chain joins TRBV27 to TRBJ1-1; maybe TRBD1 (5 bases). The CDR3 totals 15 residues. The V gene lost 6 bases and the J gene lost 0 bases, with 14 bases spanning the gap. Germline V gene sequence: CDR1 MNHEY, CDR2 SMNVEV (reference sequence). CDR3 sequence reads: CASRGGGGVNTEAFF. The CDR3 DNA reads as TGTGCCAGCAGGGGTGGGGGGGGTGTGAACACTGAAGCTTTCTTT.

In DNA, the CDR3 is TGTGCCAGCAGGTCGTCGGGTAGCAATCAGCCCCAGCATTTT. It encodes CASRSSGSNQPQHF. The rearrangement joins TRBV5-6 to TRBJ1-5; unclear D gene. V was cut by 5 bases and J by 0 bases, with 9 bases left in between. The CDR3 is 14 residues long. Germline lookup yields CDR1 SGHDT and CDR2 YYEEEE.

The chain joins TRBV2 to TRBJ1-5, with 7 bases matching TRBD1. The CDR3 length is 16 residues. V was pared by 3 bases and J by 2 bases, with 7 bases of the junction left unmatched. Germline lookup yields CDR1 SNHLY and CDR2 FYNNEI. The CDR3 sequence: CASSDLKGARNQPQHF. The CDR3, as DNA: TGTGCCAGCAGTGATCTAAAGGGGGCTCGCAATCAGCCCCAGCATTTT.

This sequence joins TRBV28 and TRBJ2-1; 14 bases agree with TRBD2. V lost 6 bases to trimming and J lost 10 bases; unmatched junction nucleotides: 17. Germline loops: CDR1 MDHEN, CDR2 SYDVKM. The CDR3 is 18 residues long. The CDR3 protein is CASRPETQPGLAGVEQFF. The CDR3 DNA reads as TGTGCCAGCAGGCCTGAGACACAACCGGGACTAGCGGGAGTAGAGCAGTTCTTC.

The chain carries TRBV27 and TRBJ2-7; 13 bases are shared with TRBD2. CDR1 and CDR2 from the germline V gene are MNHEY and SMNVEV (reference sequence). V lost 4 bases, J lost 2 bases, and 8 bases stayed unmatched. The CDR3 sequence is 17 residues long. Here the CDR3 DNA reads TGTGCCAGCAGTTCCTATTCCGGACTAGCGGGGGCCTACGAGCAGTACTTC. Its translation: CASSSYSGLAGAYEQYF.